This TCR beta chain was retrieved from a study of shared clonotypes between healthy human individuals (dated by TCRdb to the early 2020s). Regarding the research as a whole: The cohort comprised two women and a few men aged 18 to 49 years. To estimate repertoire size and how much clonotype sharing occurs between individuals, the study deeply sequenced the blood TCR repertoires of roughly 5 healthy adults. For each donor, CD4 naive and CD4 memory were each run on three plates, CD8 naive on two plates, and CD8 memory on one plate. Between about 0.94 and 8.9 billion PBMCs per donor were obtained by leukapheresis. To increase sequencing depth and limit assay-specific biases, different laboratories used diverse techniques to prepare libraries and sequence TCR repertoires.

With regard to this clone: Its cognate antigen has yet to be identified. Base qualities are missing; no much larger clone stands one base away.

Paper-wide results and their limitations: Because the study included a small number of donors, the genetic and exposure-history diversity represented was limited. Based on pairwise subsampling, the degree of clonotype sharing among donors was expected to be affected by sequencing depth. Rarefaction of sorted-subset datasets indicated incomplete sequencing despite the large sequencing depth. Sharing across several donors was observed for about 5% of naive CD4, 3% to 3.5% of naive CD8, 2% to 2.5% of memory CD4, and over 0.3% of memory CD8 clonotypes. Sampling was restricted to blood, and TCR repertoires in tissue are likely to differ from TCR repertoires in blood. Higher generation probabilities were observed for clonotypes shared by all four sorted-subset donors than for non-shared clonotypes. Naive subsets generally had larger estimated clonotype richness than memory subsets did.

Deletion took 6 bases off V and 2 bases off J, with a span of 16 bases between the germline ends. According to the germline V gene, CDR1 reads SGHRS and CDR2 reads YFSETQ. Reading from cysteine to phenylalanine, the CDR3 counts 15 amino acids. Just the 45-base CDR3 DNA is kept, in frame starting at base 1. Using the deep immunoSEQ assay, multiplex PCR amplified TCR CDR3 regions from genomic DNA. Extracted genomic DNA from each cell subset was distributed evenly across all wells of several immunoSEQ 96-well plates, and each plate was treated as a replicate. For sorted subsets, each replicate PCR was loaded with 200 ng genomic DNA, equivalent to about 30,000 T cell genomes. Purified libraries were quantified with a Qubit 3.0 fluorometer, sized on a Bioanalyzer 2100, and re-quantified with the KAPA Library Quantification kit. Each immunoSEQ 96-well plate was sequenced on its own single-read 150-cycle Illumina NextSeq 550 flow cell. For the original study's pipeline: Because only junctional sequences without quality scores were contained in the immunoSEQ output, filtering matching that applied to full-length reads could not be performed. Sequences were annotated with PyIR, a Python wrapper for IgBLAST v1.9, using IMGT germline references to assign V/J genes and CDR3. Reads were filtered out if the reads had weak V/J assignments (E-value above 1e-6), no CDR3, stop codons, out-of-frame junctions, or ambiguous translated residues. V3J clonotypes were defined as sequences sharing an identical inferred V gene, J gene, and CDR3 amino acid sequence. To compute the percentage overlap between repertoires, the number of shared unique clonotypes was divided by the size of the smaller repertoire. Richness of each repertoire was evaluated using RTK rarefaction, the Chao1 estimator, and Recon v2.1 estimates of unobserved clonotypes. OLGA was used to compute generation probabilities for all TCRbeta clonotypes that the gDNA method yielded from four donors. As stored in TCRdb, this immuneACCESS dataset retains in-frame rearrangements with V and J assigned. A fraction of the clones does not appear; measured against another copy, unresolved V genes explain less than half of the discrepancy, and the remainder lacks a known reason. D and trimming come from the DNA, and the V and J calls and clone size come from that table. The sample data list around 1.5 million clones, and 95% to 99% of these were observed just once. Less than 0.55% of the sample belongs to the ten largest clones.

Donors were healthy HIV-negative adults with no recently reported acute infections or vaccinations. All donors were Caucasian adults living in Nashville, Tennessee, USA. CD4+ T cells were enriched through magnetic negative selection, after which naive cells were positively selected on CD45RA and the remaining negative fraction served as the memory subset. After blood collection by leukapheresis, PBMCs were isolated using Ficoll-Histopaque density gradient centrifugation and then cryopreserved in the vapor phase of liquid nitrogen. Analytical flow cytometry was used to check the purity and quantity of every magnetically sorted T cell population. Genomic DNA was isolated from every sorted fraction and measured by UV absorbance on a Nanodrop 2000c.

The sequenced sample consisted of naive CD4+ T cells sorted from blood. Sample cell subset or site, as interpreted from the label and publication: CD45RA+ positively selected. This receptor was taken from a man aged 25-45 years in good health. The V gene is TRBV5-1 and the J gene is TRBJ2-3; the best D guess is TRBD1, with 6 bases matching. The sequenced DNA is TGCGCCAGCACCCAGGACAGCATCCCCACAGATACGCAGTATTTT. Its product reads: CASTQDSIPTDTQYF.